This passage covers 32 T cell receptor beta chains from one sample sequenced in a study of cytomegalovirus exposure and HLA in healthy donors (TCRdb year 2017). Libraries were prepared through the immunoSEQ multiplex PCR assay. For the multiplex PCR, a mixture combining 60 forward primers for TCR Vbeta segments and 13 reverse primers for TCR Jbeta segments was used. As stored in TCRdb, this immuneACCESS dataset retains in-frame rearrangements with V and J assigned. A fraction of the clones does not appear; measured against another copy, unresolved V genes explain less than half of the discrepancy, and the remainder lacks a known reason. The table for this sample lists more than 90,000 clones; over 60% of them were counted only once. Over 5% of the sample is taken by the ten largest. Sample: PBMCs. The source is a boy aged 10-17 years in good health and CMV-seropositive.

The chain employs TRBV10-1 and TRBJ2-7; D is unclear. Germline V gene lookup returns CDR1 WNHNN and CDR2 SYGVQD (reference sequence). The CDR3 is 14 residues long. Deletions cut 0 bases from V and 4 bases from J, with 10 bases between. The CDR3 nucleotides are TGCGCCAGCAGTGAGTCGGGCAGGTTTTACGAGCAGTACTTC. Translation gives CASSESGRFYEQYF.

The genes are TRBV25-1 and TRBJ2-2; 7 bases map to TRBD1. Per germline, CDR1 MGHDK and CDR2 SYGVNS. The CDR3 runs to 16 residues. The trim removed 3 bases at V and 4 bases at J, leaving 8 bases unmatched. The CDR3 DNA reads as TGTGCCAGCAGTGACAGACAGGGTCCCCGCACCGGGGAGCTGTTTTTT. This gives the protein CASSDRQGPRTGELFF.

The gene calls are TRBV30 and TRBJ2-3; D unclear. The germline gives CDR1 GTSNPN, CDR2 SVGIG (reference sequence). The CDR3 is made up of 14 amino acids. V lost 0 bases, J lost 2 bases, and 9 bases lay in between. Here the CDR3 DNA reads TGTGCCTGGAGTGTAACTCCGCTCACAGATACGCAGTATTTT. Translated: CAWSVTPLTDTQYF. The whole variable domain, filled in from reference TRBV30 and TRBJ2-3, reads SQTIHQWPATLVQPVGSPLSLECTVEGTSNPNLYWYRQAAGRGLQLLFYSVGIGQISSEVPQNLSASRPQDRQFILSSKKLLLSDSGFYLCAWSVTPLTDTQYFGPGTRLTVL.

This rearrangement joins TRBV7-6 to TRBJ2-7; TRBD2 agrees at 13 bases. CDR1 is SGHVS and CDR2 is FNYEAQ in the germline V gene. CDR3 length equals 16 residues. With 5 bases clipped from V and 0 bases from J, the junction kept 4 bases outside the gene matches. CDR3 residues: CASSGGLAGISYEQYF. CDR3 coding DNA: TGTGCCAGCAGCGGGGGACTAGCGGGGATCTCCTACGAGCAGTACTTC.

V usage is TRBV4-1 and J usage is TRBJ2-7; D call uncertain. Per germline, CDR1 MGHRA and CDR2 YSYEKL. Between the trimmed V and J ends, which lost 4 bases and 4 bases, there was a span of 11 bases. The CDR3 is 13 residues long. CDR3 DNA: TGCGCCAGCAGCCGGTCAATCGAGTACGAGCAGTACTTC. It encodes CASSRSIEYEQYF.

This clone was recorded only once. The genes are TRBV27 and TRBJ1-1, with TRBD1 identical over 8 bases. The trim removed 5 bases at V and 0 bases at J, leaving 5 bases unmatched. This CDR3 has 15 amino acids. Germline V lookup: CDR1 MNHEY, CDR2 SMNVEV (reference sequence). Here the CDR3 reads CASSTTGQVNTEAFF. The CDR3 region has the DNA TGTGCCAGCAGTACAACGGGACAGGTGAACACTGAAGCTTTCTTT.

This chain connects TRBV19 to TRBJ2-7; 8 bases line up with TRBD2. The V and J ends lost 8 bases and 0 bases, in that order; junction bases with no gene match: 6. Germline V gene sequence: CDR1 LNHDA, CDR2 SQIVND (reference sequence). This CDR3 spans 14 amino acids. The CDR3 sequence: CASSSGSSSYEQYF. DNA for the CDR3: TGTGCCAGTTCTAGCGGGTCTAGCTCCTACGAGCAGTACTTC.

The rearrangement links TRBV5-1 to TRBJ1-5; 7 nucleotides match TRBD1. CDR1 is SGHRS, CDR2 YFSETQ, per germline. The CDR3 covers 14 residues. Trimming at V came to 2 bases and at J to 3 bases, leaving 2 bases not matched to a gene. The CDR3 protein is CASSLGQANQPQHF. DNA for the CDR3: TGCGCCAGCAGCTTAGGACAGGCCAATCAGCCCCAGCATTTT. The full variable domain, completed using reference TRBV5-1 and TRBJ1-5, is KAGVTQTPRYLIKTRGQQVTLSCSPISGHRSVSWYQQTPGQGLQFLFEYFSETQRNKGNFPGRFSGRQFSNSRSEMNVSTLELGDSALYLCASSLGQANQPQHFGDGTRLSIL.

CDR3 protein: CASRTGGRNEQFF. Written as DNA, the CDR3 is TGTGCCAGCAGAACAGGGGGCCGGAATGAGCAGTTCTTC. The J gene is TRBJ2-1, the V gene TRBV27; TRBD1 agrees at 9 bases. Trimming removed 6 bases from V and 7 bases from J; junction bases left unmatched: 4. CDR3 length equals 13 residues. The germline V gene encodes CDR1 MNHEY and CDR2 SMNVEV (reference sequence).

The CDR3 bases are TGTGCCAGCAGCTTCCCACCGGGACAGGGACGCTACGAGCAGTACTTC. Translation: CASSFPPGQGRYEQYF. This chain links TRBV7-2 with TRBJ2-7; 9 bases are shared with TRBD1. The junction had 9 bases not matched to a gene; V was cut back by 3 bases and J by 3 bases. Per germline, CDR1 SGHTA and CDR2 FQGNSA. CDR3 length: 16 residues.

This clone was detected only a few times. J is TRBJ2-5 and V is TRBV5-4; the match to TRBD2 covers 8 bases. The ends lost 4 bases at V and 5 bases at J; junction bases unmatched: 10. In germline, CDR1 is SGHNT, CDR2 YYREEE (reference sequence). This CDR3 region has 15 residues. As DNA, the CDR3 is TGTGCCAGCAGCCTTCGGGGGGGCGGAAGTGAGACCCAGTACTTC. This encodes CASSLRGGGSETQYF.

This chain links TRBV25-1 with TRBJ2-2, with TRBD1 matching over 10 bases. Germline assignment: CDR1 MGHDK and CDR2 SYGVNS. The CDR3 runs to 16 residues. Germline trimming cut 6 bases from V and 4 bases from J; bases unmatched to any gene: 8. The CDR3 nucleotides are TGTGCCAGCAGAGATGGGACAGGGGTAATCACCGGGGAGCTGTTTTTT. Translated: CASRDGTGVITGELFF. The variable domain in full, completed from reference TRBV25-1 and TRBJ2-2, reads EADIYQTPRYLVIGTGKKITLECSQTMGHDKMYWYQQDPGMELHLIHYSYGVNSTEKGDLSSESTVSRIRTEHFPLTLESARPSHTSQYLCASRDGTGVITGELFFGEGSRLTVL.

This clone was seen only once. This chain uses TRBV10-2 with TRBJ2-7; 7 positions match TRBD2. Per germline, CDR1 WSHSY and CDR2 SAAADI. CDR3 size: 19 residues. The J segment lost 0 bases and the V segment lost 5 bases, leaving 19 bases of the junction unmatched. CDR3 DNA sequence: TGCGCCAGCAGTCATGTGGGAGGGTGGGCTGACCCGAGCTCCTACGAGCAGTACTTC. Translated, it gives CASSHVGGWADPSSYEQYF.

The chain has TRBV4-3 and TRBJ2-1, with 8 bases lining up with TRBD2. V was clipped by 8 bases and J by 2 bases; unmatched bases: 5. Germline CDR1 is LGHNA and CDR2 is YSLEER. The CDR3 has 14 residues. The CDR3, as DNA: TGCGCCAGCGGTAGCGGGATGACCTACAATGAGCAGTTCTTC. Its translation: CASGSGMTYNEQFF.

This clone occurred once. The V gene is TRBV7-8, the J gene TRBJ1-2, with D uncertain. Germline CDR1 and CDR2: SGHVS and FQNEAQ. Trimming took 5 bases from V and 3 from J, leaving 13 bases between them. The CDR3 runs 14 residues. The CDR3 is CASSLGPGYYGYTF. CDR3 in DNA: TGTGCCAGCAGCCTAGGCCCCGGGTACTATGGCTACACCTTC.

This chain joins TRBV18 and TRBJ1-1, with 7 bases matching TRBD1. This CDR3 is built from 15 residues. Germline V gene lookup returns CDR1 KGHSH and CDR2 LQKENI. The trim removed 0 bases at V and 4 bases at J, leaving 5 bases unmatched. CDR3 nucleotide sequence: TGTGCCAGCTCACCACCGTCTCGACAGGGCACTGAAGCTTTCTTT. Its translation: CASSPPSRQGTEAFF.

The J gene is TRBJ2-7, the V gene TRBV6-5, with 12 bases identical to TRBD1. Germline V lookup: CDR1 MNHEY, CDR2 SVGAGI. J was trimmed by 6 bases and V by 6 bases; bases with no gene match: 6. This CDR3 has 14 residues. The CDR3 here is CASSRGQGAGEQYF. CDR3 nucleotides: TGTGCCAGCAGCCGGGGACAGGGGGCTGGCGAGCAGTACTTC.

The chain is built from TRBV7-2 and TRBJ2-7; 12 bases map to TRBD2. J lost 1 base, V lost 0 bases, and 4 bases had no gene match. Germline V gene sequence: CDR1 SGHTA, CDR2 FQGNSA. CDR3 length: 17 amino acids. The CDR3 bases are TGTGCCAGCAGCTTAGCATCTAGCGGGAGGGGATCCTACGAGCAGTACTTC. Translated: CASSLASSGRGSYEQYF.

The chain joins TRBV6-5 to TRBJ1-3; D is perhaps TRBD1 (5 bases). The CDR3 is 15 amino acids. With 5 bases removed from V and 0 bases from J, the gap between germline ends came to 11 bases. Germline assignment: CDR1 MNHEY and CDR2 SVGAGI. In DNA, the CDR3 is TGTGCCAGCAGTCCCCGCGGGGGCTCTGGAAACACCATATATTTT. Its protein is CASSPRGGSGNTIYF.

V is TRBV9 and J is TRBJ2-2; D perhaps matches TRBD2 (6 bases). Germline CDR1 SGDLS, CDR2 YYNGEE. V was pared by 3 bases and J by 0 bases, with 9 bases between. The CDR3 loop spans 15 amino acids. This CDR3 reads CASSAGGPNTGELFF. DNA for the CDR3: TGTGCCAGCAGCGCCGGGGGACCGAACACCGGGGAGCTGTTTTTT.

The sample holds a few counts of this clone. The chain recombines TRBV29-1 with TRBJ2-7; 7 bases agree with TRBD1. Germline CDR1 and CDR2: SQVTM and ANQGSEA. The CDR3 is 12 amino acids. V shed 4 bases, J shed 5 bases, and the junction held 5 bases outside the gene matches. The chain's CDR3 is CSVVGQLHEQYF. Here the CDR3 DNA reads TGCAGCGTTGTGGGACAGCTCCACGAGCAGTACTTC.

This clone appeared a few times. The V gene is TRBV6-1, the J gene TRBJ1-2; 9 nucleotides line up with TRBD1. With 4 bases clipped from V and 4 bases from J, the junction kept 7 bases outside the gene matches. The CDR3 sequence is 15 residues long. Germline V lookup: CDR1 MNHNS, CDR2 SASEGT. Here the CDR3 DNA reads TGTGCCAGCAGTGTGGGACAGGGCCCCACCTATGGCTACACCTTC. It yields the protein CASSVGQGPTYGYTF.

The sample holds a few counts of this clone. Here the CDR3 DNA reads TGTGCTAGTGGTTTGGTACGAGGACAGTTCCAGCCCCAGCATTTT. Its translation is CASGLVRGQFQPQHF. This chain links TRBV12-5 with TRBJ1-5, with D maybe TRBD1 (6 bases). The CDR3 contains 15 residues. Trimming left V 0 bases short and J 7 bases short, with 13 bases between. In germline, CDR1 is LGHNT, CDR2 FRNRAP.

The chain carries TRBV18 and TRBJ2-4; 10 bases are shared with TRBD1. V dropped 6 bases and J dropped 5; count of bases not matched to a gene: 7. The CDR3 runs to 15 residues. The germline CDR1 and CDR2 sequences are KGHSH and LQKENI. The CDR3 spells CASSRDRGGENIQYF. The CDR3 region has the DNA TGTGCCAGCTCCCGGGACAGGGGTGGCGAAAACATTCAGTACTTC.

This clone was seen more than once but under ten times. The chain recombines TRBV5-5 with TRBJ1-5; the D gene is possibly TRBD1 (5 bases). Trimming pared 4 bases from V and 5 bases from J, leaving 13 bases between. This CDR3 region has 14 residues. The germline CDR1 and CDR2 sequences are SGHKS and YYEKEE (reference sequence). The CDR3 here is CASSLKGGDQPQHF. CDR3 nucleotides: TGTGCCAGCAGCCTAAAGGGAGGGGATCAGCCCCAGCATTTT.

The chain combines TRBV19 with TRBJ2-2, with D maybe TRBD1 (5 bases). This CDR3 spans 13 amino acids. Trimming took 5 bases from V and 4 from J, leaving 8 bases between them. CDR1 LNHDA and CDR2 SQIVND come from the germline V gene (reference sequence). DNA of the CDR3: TGTGCCAGTAGTCAGGGTCCCACCGGGGAGCTGTTTTTT. Encoded protein: CASSQGPTGELFF.

The chain uses TRBV7-3 and TRBJ2-3, with D hard to call. V shed 1 base and J shed 2 bases, with 7 bases lying between them. The CDR3 length is 14 residues. Germline CDR1 and CDR2: SGHTA and FQGTGA. CDR3 bases: TGTGCCAGCAGCTTAATGGCCTCCACAGATACGCAGTATTTT. Translating gives CASSLMASTDTQYF.

CDR3 loop: CASSERGWGSLSGNTIYF. For the CDR3, the DNA is TGTGCCAGTAGTGAAAGGGGTTGGGGCAGCCTCTCTGGAAACACCATATATTTT. The rearrangement joins TRBV19 to TRBJ1-3; tentative D call: TRBD1 (5 bases). From germline, CDR1 is LNHDA and CDR2 SQIVND (reference sequence). The CDR3 has 18 residues. V was clipped by 5 bases and J by 0 bases, with 20 bases between them.

This clone was observed a handful of times. The rearrangement links TRBV10-3 to TRBJ1-2; tentative D call: TRBD1 (5 bases). CDR1 is ENHRY and CDR2 is SYGVKD in the germline V gene. V was clipped by 4 bases and J by 4 bases, with 16 bases between them. There are 15 residues in the CDR3. Written as DNA, the CDR3 is TGTGCCATCAGTGGTCCGGAGGAGGGGTTCTATGGCTACACCTTC. It specifies CAISGPEEGFYGYTF.

The chain employs TRBV19 and TRBJ1-6; D ambiguous. The CDR3 is 13 amino acids. Trimming removed 7 bases from V and 8 bases from J, with 12 bases in between. Germline-derived CDR1 and CDR2 are LNHDA and SQIVND (reference sequence). The CDR3 nucleotides are TGTGCCAGTAAATCTAACCGGGATTCACCCCTCCACTTT. Its translation is CASKSNRDSPLHF.

The genes are TRBV9 and TRBJ1-4; 10 bases agree with TRBD1. The CDR3 has 15 amino acids. Germline V gene lookup returns CDR1 SGDLS and CDR2 YYNGEE. With V trimmed by 3 bases and J by 11 bases, 10 bases remained unmatched. CDR3 in DNA: TGTGCCAGCAGCGGCCGGGACAGGGGAGTCCGGAAACTGTTTTTT. Protein: CASSGRDRGVRKLFF.

The chain has TRBV2 and TRBJ1-5, with D perhaps TRBD1 (6 bases). Germline-derived CDR1 and CDR2 are SNHLY and FYNNEI. The CDR3 has 13 amino acids. The V and J ends lost 3 bases and 6 bases respectively, with 9 bases between them. CDR3 sequence (DNA): TGTGCCAGCAGTGATAGGGGGGGTCAGCCCCAGCATTTT. Translation gives CASSDRGGQPQHF.